The text below deals with one T cell receptor (beta chain). This sample is part of a study of cytomegalovirus exposure and HLA in healthy donors. Study-level information: Sequencing of around 200 million T cells in an earlier analysis found 90 million to 120 million unique TCR beta sequences.

Use of 60 Vbeta and 13 Jbeta primers characterized the PCR. Here immunoSEQ multiplex PCR was the method, and the copy in TCRdb shows in-frame clones only, minus some. The sample shows 140,000 or so clones, and 0.75% to 1% sits with its ten largest clones. The CDR3 is made up of 15 amino acids. The germline CDR1 and CDR2 sequences are MNHNS and SASEGT. V lost 6 bases and J 7 bases, leaving 19 bases between the germline ends. V gene TRBV6-1 combines with J gene TRBJ2-1; a weak D match, TRBD1 (8 bases). This TCR was sampled from a male donor in good health and CMV-seronegative. The sequencing sample was made of PBMCs. CDR3 in amino acids: CASSPLQGGLNEQFF. The CDR3 DNA is TGTGCCAGCAGCCCCTTACAGGGGGGGTTAAATGAGCAGTTCTTC.